This TCR beta chain was documented in a study of immune evolution from preneoplasia to lung adenocarcinoma. Regarding the study as a whole: From normal lung to invasive adenocarcinoma, top clone frequencies appeared to decrease.

Profiling relied on immunoSEQ multiplex PCR, and the TCRdb table lists in-frame clones only, not all of them. Among about 8,000 clones listed, roughly 82% were seen once. This clone was seen more than once but under ten times. Antigen unknown. Between the mid-2010s and the late 2010s, patients underwent resection in Japan or China. H&E slides confirmed each diagnosis, reviewed by two pathologists independently. Premalignant or tumor cells were enriched by macro-dissection after pathologic assessment. Trimming removed 1 base from V and 4 bases from J, with 8 bases in between. The CDR3 spans 13 residues. Germline CDR1 reads SGHDN; CDR2 reads FVKESK.

V gene TRBV14 combines with J gene TRBJ2-7; D is undetermined. The sequence derives from a person aged 70 to 85 with lung adenocarcinoma. Sequencing was carried out using FFPE minimally invasive lung adenocarcinoma tissue. In DNA form, the CDR3 reads TGTGCCAGCAGCCAAGGGCCACGATACGAGCAGTACTTC. Translating it yields CASSQGPRYEQYF.